The 19 T cell receptor beta chains given below trace back to one sample, sequenced in a study of cytomegalovirus exposure and HLA in healthy donors. PCR involved 60 Vbeta and 13 Jbeta primers. The data were produced by immunoSEQ multiplex PCR, yet TCRdb's version contains in-frame clones alone and is incomplete. This sample's clone table lists about 190,000 clones. The sample consisted of PBMCs. These receptors were obtained from a woman aged 25 to 45 in good health and CMV-seropositive.

The gene calls are TRBV4-3 and TRBJ1-3; 7 bases align to TRBD1. Germline V gene data show CDR1 as LGHNA and CDR2 as YSLEER. The CDR3 is made up of 18 amino acids. V was clipped by 2 bases and J by 2 bases; unmatched bases: 12. The CDR3: CASSQSPPDREAGNTIYF. The CDR3 DNA follows: TGCGCCAGCAGCCAATCTCCCCCCGACAGGGAGGCTGGAAACACCATATATTTT.

The chain employs TRBV28 and TRBJ1-3; TRBD1 might be the D (5 bases). Deletions cut 5 bases from V and 1 base from J, with 9 bases between. This CDR3 is 14 amino acids long. Germline CDR1 reads MDHEN; CDR2 reads SYDVKM. The CDR3 sequence: CASSNGGSGNTIYF. The CDR3 DNA reads as TGTGCCAGCAGTAACGGGGGATCTGGAAACACCATATATTTT.

In nucleotides, the CDR3 is TGTGCCAGCAGTTTATTCGGACTAGCGGGGGTCCAAGAGACCCAGTACTTC. Encoded protein: CASSLFGLAGVQETQYF. The rearrangement links TRBV27 to TRBJ2-5; 13 nucleotides agree with TRBD2. From germline, CDR1 is MNHEY and CDR2 SMNVEV (reference sequence). Losses at the gene ends were 1 base for V and 1 base for J; bases not matched to a gene: 3. This CDR3 is built from 17 residues.

This chain uses TRBV9 with TRBJ2-7; D perhaps matches TRBD2 (5 bases). Germline values: CDR1 SGDLS, CDR2 YYNGEE. The CDR3 totals 14 residues. The V end lost 3 bases, the J end lost 0 bases, and 10 bases lay between the germline ends. The CDR3 DNA reads as TGTGCCAGCAGCGCTGGACTCCTCTCCTACGAGCAGTACTTC. This sequence encodes CASSAGLLSYEQYF.

The CDR3 sequence: CASSAHREANEKLFF. The CDR3 nucleotides read TGTGCCAGCAGCGCCCACAGGGAAGCTAATGAAAAACTGTTTTTT. The chain has TRBV7-9 and TRBJ1-4; weak D call: TRBD1 (6 bases). Trimming shortened V by 5 bases and J by 3 bases, and 13 bases separated the two germline ends. This CDR3 comprises 15 residues. CDR1 SEHNR and CDR2 FQNEAQ come from the germline V gene (reference sequence).

The chain has TRBV28 and TRBJ2-3; 9 nucleotides align to TRBD1. J was trimmed by 4 bases and V by 5 bases; bases with no gene match: 10. The CDR3 is 16 residues long. Germline assignment: CDR1 MDHEN and CDR2 SYDVKM. CDR3 nucleotides: TGTGCCAGCAGTATTCGACAGGGGGGTTGGGCAGATACGCAGTATTTT. Protein sequence: CASSIRQGGWADTQYF.

DNA for the CDR3: TGTGCCAGCAGACTAGCGGGAGGTTCCTACAATGAGCAGTTCTTC. The encoded protein is CASRLAGGSYNEQFF. V is TRBV6-5 and J is TRBJ2-1, with 12 nucleotides matching TRBD2. This CDR3 region has 15 residues. With 6 bases clipped from V and 1 base from J, the junction kept 1 base outside the gene matches. Germline V gene data show CDR1 as MNHEY and CDR2 as SVGAGI.

V is TRBV9 and J is TRBJ2-4, with 9 bases matching TRBD1. CDR1 SGDLS and CDR2 YYNGEE come from the germline V gene. With 4 bases clipped from V and 5 bases from J, the junction kept 4 bases outside the gene matches. There are 14 residues in the CDR3. As DNA, the CDR3 is TGTGCCAGCAGCCCGCGGACAGGGGAAAACATTCAGTACTTC. Protein product: CASSPRTGENIQYF. The whole variable domain, filled in from reference TRBV9 and TRBJ2-4, reads DSGVTQTPKHLITATGQRVTLRCSPRSGDLSVYWYQQSLDQGLQFLIQYYNGEERAKGNILERFSAQQFPDLHSELNLSSLELGDSALYFCASSPRTGENIQYFGAGTRLSVL.

The chain has TRBV19 and TRBJ1-5, with D possibly matching TRBD1 (5 bases). Germline V CDR1 and CDR2: LNHDA, SQIVND (reference sequence). The CDR3 extends over 16 amino acids. V lost 6 bases and J lost 0, with 15 bases in between. CDR3 residues: CASSQPTGLSNQPQHF. CDR3 bases: TGTGCCAGTAGCCAACCCACGGGACTTAGCAATCAGCCCCAGCATTTT.

The chain is built from TRBV7-9 and TRBJ2-1, with TRBD1 as a possible D gene (5 bases). The CDR3 is 13 residues long. Trimming pared 3 bases from V and 5 bases from J, leaving 8 bases between. Germline V lookup: CDR1 SEHNR, CDR2 FQNEAQ (reference sequence). The CDR3 protein is CASSLAGNNEQFF. In DNA form, the CDR3 reads TGTGCCAGCAGCTTGGCAGGGAACAATGAGCAGTTCTTC.

The chain is built from TRBV30 and TRBJ2-2, with D possibly matching TRBD2 (6 bases). The CDR3 has 13 residues. In germline, CDR1 is GTSNPN, CDR2 SVGIG (reference sequence). Trimming removed 0 bases at V and 6 bases at J, with 8 bases between. DNA of the CDR3: TGTGCCTGGAGTGTATCGGGGGCCGGGGAGCTGTTTTTT. Its protein product is CAWSVSGAGELFF.

Here the CDR3 DNA reads TGTGCCAGCAGTTGGGGACAGGGGGAGCAGTACTTC. This sequence encodes CASSWGQGEQYF. The chain joins TRBV6-5 to TRBJ2-7; 10 nucleotides match TRBD1. Germline loops: CDR1 MNHEY, CDR2 SVGAGI. The J segment lost 7 bases and the V segment lost 4 bases, leaving 1 base of the junction unmatched. This CDR3 region has 12 residues.

The chain employs TRBV5-1 and TRBJ2-1; TRBD2 agrees at 12 bases. V dropped 6 bases and J dropped 7; count of bases not matched to a gene: 8. From germline, CDR1 is SGHRS and CDR2 YFSETQ. CDR3 length: 15 residues. As DNA, the CDR3 is TGCGCCAGCACCCCTACTAGCGGGGGGTATAATGAGCAGTTCTTC. It specifies CASTPTSGGYNEQFF.

This chain links TRBV6-6 with TRBJ2-2, with D possibly TRBD2 on 5 matching bases. Per germline, CDR1 MNHNY and CDR2 SVGAGI (reference sequence). This CDR3 region has 16 residues. V shed 7 bases and J shed 7 bases, with 22 bases lying between them. The DNA of the CDR3 is TGTGCCAGCACCTTAGGGTACTTCAGCCGGGGCGGGGAGCTGTTTTTT. As protein: CASTLGYFSRGGELFF.

V and J are TRBV2 and TRBJ2-3; TRBD1 is a possible D gene (5 bases). CDR1 SNHLY and CDR2 FYNNEI come from the germline V gene. CDR3 size: 16 residues. Trimming took off 0 bases at V and 0 bases at J, with 10 bases between the two ends. The CDR3, as DNA: TGTGCCAGCAGTGAAGCGGCAGGGAAGAGCACAGATACGCAGTATTTT. As protein: CASSEAAGKSTDTQYF.

In the case of this clone: The junction does not match germline at one end; this may be a read error. The rearrangement uses TRBV2 and TRBJ2-7, with D possibly TRBD2 on 6 matching bases. This CDR3 has 14 residues. Germline values: CDR1 SNHLY, CDR2 FYNNEI. The CDR3 region is CASSEQGEDYGQYF. For the CDR3, the DNA is TGTGCCAGCAGTGAACAGGGAGAGGACTACGGGCAGTACTTC.

The chain employs TRBV7-2 and TRBJ2-7, with a possible D match to TRBD2 (5 bases). The germline V gene has CDR1 SGHTA and CDR2 FQGNSA. This CDR3 is 13 amino acids long. V dropped 0 bases and J dropped 7 bases, with 10 bases sitting between them. CDR3 nucleotides: TGTGCCAGCAGCTTAGCGAGAGGCGGGGAGCAGTACTTC. Translating it yields CASSLARGGEQYF.

The J gene is TRBJ2-3, the V gene TRBV15; 11 nucleotides agree with TRBD2. After removal of 3 bases from V and 7 bases from J, the junction contained 6 bases not matched to a gene. CDR1 and CDR2 from the germline V gene are LNHNV and YYDKDF (reference sequence). The CDR3 loop spans 15 amino acids. The CDR3 region is CATSSRLAGLYTQYF. The CDR3 DNA sequence: TGTGCCACCAGCAGTAGACTAGCGGGGTTGTATACGCAGTATTTT.

The rearrangement uses TRBV5-1 and TRBJ2-1; 8 bases agree with TRBD2. This CDR3 has 15 amino acids. Germline CDR1 SGHRS, CDR2 YFSETQ. J lost 6 bases, V lost 4 bases, and 9 bases had no gene match. The CDR3 nucleotides are TGCGCCAGCAGCCCGGGAGGGACCGAAGGCAATGAGCAGTTCTTC. This encodes CASSPGGTEGNEQFF.